This T cell receptor (beta chain) appears in the sequencing data of a study of control samples from healthy donors and cancer patients. This CDR3 comprises 13 residues. V was trimmed by 0 bases and J by 3 bases, leaving 2 bases between them. The germline V gene encodes CDR1 KGHDR and CDR2 SFDVKD. Using immunoSEQ multiplex PCR, the repertoire was profiled, and TCRdb retains in-frame clones only, with some absent. The top ten clones hold 12% to 15% of a sample with around 93,000 clones, approximately 86% of them seen once. The sequencing sample was made of blood. The chain joins TRBV24-1 to TRBJ2-1; no reliable D call. The sequence came from a man aged 30 to 45 in good health. The CDR3 bases are TGTGCCACCAGTGATTTGAACTACAATGAGCAGTTCTTC. Translation gives CATSDLNYNEQFF.